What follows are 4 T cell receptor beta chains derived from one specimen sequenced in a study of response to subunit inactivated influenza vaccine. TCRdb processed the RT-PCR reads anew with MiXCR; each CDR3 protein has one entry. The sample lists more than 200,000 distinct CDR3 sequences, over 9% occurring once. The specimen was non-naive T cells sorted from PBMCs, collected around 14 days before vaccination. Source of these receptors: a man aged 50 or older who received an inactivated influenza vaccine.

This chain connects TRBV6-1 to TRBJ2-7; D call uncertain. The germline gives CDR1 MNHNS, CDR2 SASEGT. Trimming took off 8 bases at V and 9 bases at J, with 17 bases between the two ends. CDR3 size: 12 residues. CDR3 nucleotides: TGTGCCAGCGGTCCGCCTCTCCTAGTGCAGTACTTC. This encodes CASGPPLLVQYF.

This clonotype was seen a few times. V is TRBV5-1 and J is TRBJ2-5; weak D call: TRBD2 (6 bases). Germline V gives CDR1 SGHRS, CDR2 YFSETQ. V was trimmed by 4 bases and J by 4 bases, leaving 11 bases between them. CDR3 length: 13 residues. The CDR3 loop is CASSLMEGETQYF. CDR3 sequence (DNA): TGCGCCAGCAGCCTCATGGAGGGAGAGACCCAGTACTTC.

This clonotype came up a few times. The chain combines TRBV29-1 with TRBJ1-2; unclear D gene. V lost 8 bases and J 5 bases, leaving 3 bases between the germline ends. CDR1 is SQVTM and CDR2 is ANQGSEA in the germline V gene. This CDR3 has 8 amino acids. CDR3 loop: CSQYGYTF. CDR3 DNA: TGCAGCCAGTATGGCTACACCTTC.

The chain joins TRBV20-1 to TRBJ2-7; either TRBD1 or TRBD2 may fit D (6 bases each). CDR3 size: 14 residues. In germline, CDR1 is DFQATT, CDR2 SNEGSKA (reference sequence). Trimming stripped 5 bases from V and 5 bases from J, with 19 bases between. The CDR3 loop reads CSAYRARGGHEQYF. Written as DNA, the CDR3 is TGCAGTGCTTATAGAGCCCGAGGGGGGCACGAGCAGTACTTC.